The rows below give T cell receptor beta chains drawn from one sample of a study of STAT5B mutations in CD4+ large granular lymphocyte leukemia. Repertoires were generated with immunoSEQ multiplex PCR, while TCRdb's copy carries only in-frame clones and drops some. The sample lists 32,000 or so clones, approximately 90% seen once, with roughly 3.2% in the top ten. Sequenced input: CD4+ T cells from blood buffy coats. The receptors originated from a human donor in good health. Both conserved end residues are part of each CDR3. D genes are given only for firm matches. The size field is filled for only some rows; it gives once, few, many or a size class.

V: TRBV2
J: TRBJ2-3
size: -
D: -
DNA: TGTGCCAGCACTAAGAGGTCAACTAGCACAGATACGCAGTATTTT
CDR3: CASTKRSTSTDTQYF

V: TRBV6-5
J: TRBJ1-2
size: -
D: TRBD1
DNA: TGTGCCAGCAGTTACCGGGACAGGGGGACCTATGGCTACACCTTC
CDR3: CASSYRDRGTYGYTF

V: TRBV18
J: TRBJ2-3
size: -
D: -
DNA: TGTGCCAGCTCACCAGGGCGTACAGATACGCAGTATTTT
CDR3: CASSPGRTDTQYF

V: TRBV5-1
J: TRBJ2-1
size: -
D: -
DNA: TGCGCCAGCAGCTTATTTTCAGGACGCGATGAGCAGTTCTTC
CDR3: CASSLFSGRDEQFF

V: TRBV11-2
J: TRBJ2-7
size: -
D: -
DNA: TGTGCCAGCAGCCCAATGTCGGGGTCCTACGAGCAGTACTTC
CDR3: CASSPMSGSYEQYF

V: TRBV7-3
J: TRBJ2-7
size: -
D: -
DNA: TGTGCCAGCAGCTTAACAGGGGCGGGTTCCTACGAGCAGTACTTC
CDR3: CASSLTGAGSYEQYF

V: TRBV9
J: TRBJ2-5
size: once
D: -
DNA: TGTGCCAGCACCCCCGACGGGCGAGAGACCCAGTACTTC
CDR3: CASTPDGRETQYF

V: TRBV4-3
J: TRBJ1-4
size: -
D: TRBD1
DNA: TGCGCCAGCAGCCTAAACAGGGGGCGGGAAAAACTGTTTTTT
CDR3: CASSLNRGREKLFF

V: TRBV6-5
J: TRBJ1-5
size: -
D: -
DNA: TGTGCCAGCAGTTGGATCCGGGACAGCAATCAGCCCCAGCATTTT
CDR3: CASSWIRDSNQPQHF

V: TRBV6-6
J: TRBJ2-2
size: -
D: -
DNA: TGTGCCAGCAGTTACCGCGGAGGAGGGTCCGGGGAGCTGTTTTTT
CDR3: CASSYRGGGSGELFF

V: TRBV20-1
J: TRBJ2-1
size: -
D: -
DNA: TGCAGTGCCCTGGGGCGAGGGGAGCAGTTCTTC
CDR3: CSALGRGEQFF

V: TRBV4-2
J: TRBJ2-5
size: -
D: -
DNA: TGTGCCAGCAGCCAAAGAATCCCTGGATCCTGGGGTCAAGAGACCCAGTACTTC
CDR3: CASSQRIPGSWGQETQYF

V: TRBV5-4
J: TRBJ2-7
size: -
D: -
DNA: TGTGCCAGCAGCTGGGGGCCTTTCTACGAGCAGTACTTC
CDR3: CASSWGPFYEQYF

V: TRBV28
J: TRBJ2-7
size: -
D: -
DNA: TGTGCCAGCAGTTTAGGCAGGCCCTCCTACGAGCAGTACTTC
CDR3: CASSLGRPSYEQYF

V: TRBV9
J: TRBJ2-2
size: once
D: TRBD2
DNA: TGTGCCAGCAGCGTAGAAGCTAGCGGGGGCACCGGGGAGCTGTTTTTT
CDR3: CASSVEASGGTGELFF

V: TRBV7-2
J: TRBJ2-3
size: -
D: TRBD2
DNA: TGTGCCAGCAGCTTTGCGGGAGGACCTAGTTCAGATACGCAGTATTTT
CDR3: CASSFAGGPSSDTQYF